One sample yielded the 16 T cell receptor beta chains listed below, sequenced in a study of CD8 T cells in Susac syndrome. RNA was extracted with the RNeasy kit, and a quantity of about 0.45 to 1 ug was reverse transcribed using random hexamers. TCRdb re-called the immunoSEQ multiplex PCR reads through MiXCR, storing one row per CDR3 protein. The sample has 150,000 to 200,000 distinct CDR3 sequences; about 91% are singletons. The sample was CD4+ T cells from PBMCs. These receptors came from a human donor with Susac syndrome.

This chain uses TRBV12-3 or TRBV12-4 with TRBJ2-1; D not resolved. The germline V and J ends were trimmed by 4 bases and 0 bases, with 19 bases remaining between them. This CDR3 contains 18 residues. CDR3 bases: TGTGCCAGCAGTTCTACGCCCCAATCGTCGAGCTCCTACAATGAGCAGTTCTTC. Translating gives CASSSTPQSSSSYNEQFF.

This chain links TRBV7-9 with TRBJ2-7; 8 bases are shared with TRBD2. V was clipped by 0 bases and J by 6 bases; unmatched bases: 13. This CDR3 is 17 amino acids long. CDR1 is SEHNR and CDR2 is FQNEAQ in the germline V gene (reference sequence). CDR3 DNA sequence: TGTGCCAGCAGCTTAGCGCTTACGACGGGAGGGCCTCGCGAGCAGTACTTC. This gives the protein CASSLALTTGGPREQYF.

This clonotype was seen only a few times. The CDR3 DNA follows: TGCAGTGCTAGAGGGACTAGCGGTTACAATGAGCAGTTCTTC. Its translation is CSARGTSGYNEQFF. J is TRBJ2-1 and V is TRBV20-1; the match to TRBD2 covers 10 bases. Germline V lookup: CDR1 DFQATT, CDR2 SNEGSKA (reference sequence). The CDR3 is 14 amino acids. The ends lost 1 base at V and 4 bases at J; junction bases unmatched: 1.

CDR3 bases: TGTGCCTACCAATCGAAGAACACTGAAGCTTTCTTT. As protein: CAYQSKNTEAFF. The rearrangement uses TRBV28 and TRBJ1-1; D is unresolved. Germline lookup yields CDR1 MDHEN and CDR2 SYDVKM. The CDR3 consists of 12 residues. The V and J ends lost 11 bases and 1 base respectively, with 11 bases between them. Filled out from reference TRBV28 and TRBJ1-1, the complete variable domain reads DVKVTQSSRYLVKRTGEKVFLECVQDMDHENMFWYRQDPGLGLRLIYFSYDVKMKEKGDIPEGYSVSREKKERFSLILESASTNQTSMYLCAYQSKNTEAFFGQGTRLTVV.

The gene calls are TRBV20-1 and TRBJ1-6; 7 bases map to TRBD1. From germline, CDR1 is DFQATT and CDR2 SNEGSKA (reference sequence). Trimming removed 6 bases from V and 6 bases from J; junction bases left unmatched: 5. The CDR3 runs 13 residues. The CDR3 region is CSAVTGSNSPLHF. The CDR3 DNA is TGCAGTGCGGTGACAGGGTCTAATTCACCCCTCCACTTT.

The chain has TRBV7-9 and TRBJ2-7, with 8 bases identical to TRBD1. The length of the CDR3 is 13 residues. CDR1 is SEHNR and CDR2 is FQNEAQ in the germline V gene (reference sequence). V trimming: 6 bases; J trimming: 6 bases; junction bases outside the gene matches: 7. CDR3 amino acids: CASSDRTGFEQYF. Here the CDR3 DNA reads TGTGCCAGCAGTGATCGGACAGGGTTCGAGCAGTACTTC. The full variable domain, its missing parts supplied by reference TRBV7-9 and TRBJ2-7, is DTGVSQNPRHKITKRGQNVTFRCDPISEHNRLYWYRQTLGQGPEFLTYFQNEAQLEKSRLLSDRFSAERPKGSFSTLEIQRTEQGDSAMYLCASSDRTGFEQYFGPGTRLTVT.

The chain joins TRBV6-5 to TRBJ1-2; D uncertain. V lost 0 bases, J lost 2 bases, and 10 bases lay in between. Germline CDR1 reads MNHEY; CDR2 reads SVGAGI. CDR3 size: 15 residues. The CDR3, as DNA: TGTGCCAGCAGTTACTCGACCGGGGTGAACTATGGCTACACCTTC. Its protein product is CASSYSTGVNYGYTF.

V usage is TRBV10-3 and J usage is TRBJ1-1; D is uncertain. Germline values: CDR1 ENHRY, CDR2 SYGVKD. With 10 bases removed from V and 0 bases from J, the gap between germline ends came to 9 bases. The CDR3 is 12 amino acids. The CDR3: CATAHLNTEAFF. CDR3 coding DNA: TGTGCCACCGCTCACCTGAACACTGAAGCTTTCTTT.

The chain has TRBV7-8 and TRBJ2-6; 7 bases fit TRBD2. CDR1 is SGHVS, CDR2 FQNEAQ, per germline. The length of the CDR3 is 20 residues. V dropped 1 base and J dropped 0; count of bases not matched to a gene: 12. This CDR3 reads CASSLEFSGGLRSGANVLTF. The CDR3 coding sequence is TGTGCCAGCAGCTTAGAGTTTTCGGGGGGACTCCGCTCTGGGGCCAACGTCCTGACTTTC.

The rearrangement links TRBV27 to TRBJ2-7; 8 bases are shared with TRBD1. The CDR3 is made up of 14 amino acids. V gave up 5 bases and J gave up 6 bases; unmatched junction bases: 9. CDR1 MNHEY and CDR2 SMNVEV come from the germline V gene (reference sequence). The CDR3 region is CASSMRQGPREQYF. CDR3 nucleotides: TGTGCCAGCAGTATGAGACAGGGGCCCCGCGAGCAGTACTTC.

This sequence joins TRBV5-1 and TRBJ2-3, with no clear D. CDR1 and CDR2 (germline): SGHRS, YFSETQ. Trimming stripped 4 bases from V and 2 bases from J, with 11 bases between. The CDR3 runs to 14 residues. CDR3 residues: CASSPSTVTDTQYF. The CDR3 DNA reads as TGCGCCAGCAGCCCGTCGACCGTCACAGATACGCAGTATTTT.

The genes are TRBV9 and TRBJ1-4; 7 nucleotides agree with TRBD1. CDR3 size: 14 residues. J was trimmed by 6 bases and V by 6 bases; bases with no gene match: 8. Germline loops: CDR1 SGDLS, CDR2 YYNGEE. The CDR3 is CASTTDRRDEKLFF. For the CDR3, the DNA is TGTGCCAGCACCACGGACAGGAGGGATGAAAAACTGTTTTTT.

The CDR3 bases are TGTGCCATCAGAACTAGCGGGGGGCTTAAGCAGTTCTTC. Amino acid sequence: CAIRTSGGLKQFF. The chain employs TRBV10-3 and TRBJ2-1; 12 bases line up with TRBD2. V lost 6 bases to trimming and J lost 11 bases; unmatched junction nucleotides: 5. CDR3 length: 13 amino acids. The germline gives CDR1 ENHRY, CDR2 SYGVKD.

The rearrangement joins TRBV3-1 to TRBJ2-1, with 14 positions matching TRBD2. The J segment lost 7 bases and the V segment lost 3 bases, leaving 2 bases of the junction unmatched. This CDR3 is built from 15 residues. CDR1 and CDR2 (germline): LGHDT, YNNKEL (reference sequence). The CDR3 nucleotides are TGTGCCAGCAGCCAGACTAGCGGGGGGGCAAATGAGCAGTTCTTC. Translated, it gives CASSQTSGGANEQFF.

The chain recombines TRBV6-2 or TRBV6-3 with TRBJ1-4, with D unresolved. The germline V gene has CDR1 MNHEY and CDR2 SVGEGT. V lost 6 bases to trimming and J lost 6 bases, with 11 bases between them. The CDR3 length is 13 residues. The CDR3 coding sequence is TGTGCCAGCAGCCCCGACAATTATGAAAAACTGTTTTTT. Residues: CASSPDNYEKLFF.

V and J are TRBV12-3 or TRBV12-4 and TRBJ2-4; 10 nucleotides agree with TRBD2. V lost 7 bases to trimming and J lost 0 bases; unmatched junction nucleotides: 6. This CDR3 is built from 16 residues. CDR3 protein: CASNRGLALAKNIQYF. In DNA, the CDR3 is TGTGCCAGCAACAGGGGACTAGCGCTAGCCAAAAACATTCAGTACTTC.